The present T cell receptor (beta chain) was sequenced within a study of T cell responses to AZD1222 COVID-19 vaccine. The method was immunoSEQ multiplex PCR; TCRdb's version includes in-frame clones alone and lacks a portion of them. The data show 100,000 to 120,000 clones, with over 90% seen just once and 2.9% held by the top ten. Of note for this clone: The antigen remains unidentified.

CDR1 SGHRS and CDR2 YFSETQ come from the germline V gene. The CDR3 runs to 12 residues. Trimming took 0 bases from V and 8 from J, leaving 8 bases between them. Study-wide results and caveats: Nearly half of unique spike-specific TCRs reportedly avoided B.1.351 and B.1.1.7 mutated regions. It should be noted that donors were predominantly white British and more often female, and clonal diversity was possibly underestimated.

This TCR was recovered from an adult who received the AZD1222 COVID-19 vaccine. Here the sequenced sample was peripheral blood, taken 28 days after the second AZD1222 dose. The V and J genes are TRBV5-1 and TRBJ1-1; D unclear. The CDR3 coding sequence is TGCGCCAGCAGCTTGGTAGGGAACGAAGCTTTCTTT. Translation: CASSLVGNEAFF.